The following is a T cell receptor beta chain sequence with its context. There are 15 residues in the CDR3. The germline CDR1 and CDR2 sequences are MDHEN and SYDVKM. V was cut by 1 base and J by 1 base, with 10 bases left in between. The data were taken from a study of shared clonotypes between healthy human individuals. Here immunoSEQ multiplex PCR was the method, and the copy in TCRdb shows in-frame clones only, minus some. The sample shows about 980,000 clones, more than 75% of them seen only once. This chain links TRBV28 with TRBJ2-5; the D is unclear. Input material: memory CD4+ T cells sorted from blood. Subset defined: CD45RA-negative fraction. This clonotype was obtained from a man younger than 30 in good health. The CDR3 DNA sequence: TGTGCCAGCAGTTTATACGCCCGGGTCCAAGAGACCCAGTACTTC. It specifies CASSLYARVQETQYF. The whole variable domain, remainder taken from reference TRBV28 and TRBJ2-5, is DVKVTQSSRYLVKRTGEKVFLECVQDMDHENMFWYRQDPGLGLRLIYFSYDVKMKEKGDIPEGYSVSREKKERFSLILESASTNQTSMYLCASSLYARVQETQYFGPGTRLLVL.